This TCR beta chain was observed in a study of blood T cell repertoires in COVID-19 (dated by TCRdb to 2018 to 2021). A note on the overall study: Samples from collaborators originated in the United States, Italy and Spain and spanned both the acute and convalescent phases of COVID-19. The prospective study material was composed of cDNA or gDNA derived from T cells, B-cell-depleted T cells, or PBMCs. Subjects who had been exposed to COVID-19, were actively infected with it, or had recovered from it provided the deeply sampled blood TCRbeta repertoires that made up the dataset. The repertoires were made available in a free public database intended to serve as a resource for research on the immune response to SARS-CoV-2. The samples were drawn from two sources: the first 160 participants of the ongoing ImmuneRACE study, and approximately 1,300 subjects contributed by 6 global collaborators. Nearly every sample came with metadata listing a de-identified subject ID, COVID-19 status, age in years and sex. Where HLA class I and class II types were available, the types were taken from metadata supplied by the sample provider, not from assay-based typing. Overall study results and their limits: The quantity of clinical and demographic metadata differed by source and by participant and was supplied without curation.

TCRbeta CDR3 regions were amplified from genomic DNA using the immunoSEQ Assay, a bias-controlled multiplex PCR. In the authors' own workflow: Within the assay, amplification of reference gene primers was used to estimate how many nucleated cells each sample contained. To quantify the absolute abundance of each unique TCRbeta CDR3 rearrangement, sequence reads were collapsed and filtered. For each sample, productive Simpson clonality was calculated as the square root of Simpson's diversity index over productive rearrangements. Here the immuneACCESS table is served through TCRdb, limited to in-frame sequences with V and J called. Missing clones are a known gap in these copies; in checked studies unresolved V genes cover under half, and the rest lacks a known reason. From that table come the V and J calls and clone size; the DNA was used to work out D and trimming. Recorded for this sample are under 200,000 clones; around 77% of them occurred a single time. Jointly, the top ten make up around 6.3% of the sample.

Comment on this clone: Its target antigen remains unknown. Nothing much larger sits one base from this clone, and base qualities are not available.

Collaborating institutions collected whole blood in K2EDTA tubes following their own protocols. For TCRbeta analysis, collaborator samples were shipped as frozen whole blood, as isolated PBMCs, or as DNA extracted from either sample type. For CDR1 and CDR2, the germline V gene lists SGHDN and FVKESK. V is trimmed back by 1 base and J by 5 bases, and the junction contains 16 bases that no gene match accounts for. The cysteine opens and the phenylalanine closes a CDR3 of 18 amino acids. Only the CDR3 DNA stays, 54 bases, in frame from base 1. The clonotype originates from a man aged 65 to 85 with active or convalescent COVID-19. Input material: peripheral blood. The chain is encoded by TRBV14 joined to TRBJ2-7, with 8 bases in between that match TRBD2. The sequenced DNA: TGTGCCAGCAGCCAAGGACGACGGGGGGGCCTGTCATCCGACGAGCAGTACTTC. Its protein reads: CASSQGRRGGLSSDEQYF.